These T cell receptor beta chains were read from a single sample in a study of blood T cell repertoires in COVID-19. Assay: immunoSEQ multiplex PCR; the TCRdb copy retains only in-frame clones and omits some. The sample has 400,000 to 550,000 clones, around 90% seen once; the top ten hold approximately 2%. The sample comprised PBMCs or T cells enriched from blood (not recorded which). The receptors derive from a woman aged 18-30 years with acute COVID-19. Both conserved end residues are part of each CDR3. The D gene is left open where the match is weak. Not all rows give a size; the values are once, few, many and, for expanded clones, a class.

J gene: TRBJ1-5
clone size: NA
V gene: TRBV12-5
D gene: TRBD1
CDR3 protein: CASGKTGMGQPQHF
CDR3 DNA: TGTGCTAGTGGAAAGACAGGGATGGGCCAGCCCCAGCATTTT

J gene: TRBJ2-3
clone size: NA
V gene: TRBV30
D gene: NA
CDR3 protein: CAWSETVLATDTQYF
CDR3 DNA: TGTGCCTGGAGTGAGACAGTCTTGGCCACAGATACGCAGTATTTT

J gene: TRBJ2-2
clone size: NA
V gene: TRBV7-8
D gene: TRBD1
CDR3 protein: CASSPRGGQGARTGELFF
CDR3 DNA: TGTGCCAGCAGCCCCCGCGGGGGACAGGGGGCTAGGACCGGGGAGCTGTTTTTT

J gene: TRBJ1-5
clone size: NA
V gene: TRBV23-1
D gene: TRBD1
CDR3 protein: CASSQAPRTGTQYQPQHF
CDR3 DNA: TGCGCCAGCAGTCAAGCCCCCAGGACAGGGACGCAGTATCAGCCCCAGCATTTT

J gene: TRBJ1-1
clone size: NA
V gene: TRBV7-9
D gene: TRBD1
CDR3 protein: CASSQGGTEAFF
CDR3 DNA: TGTGCCAGCAGTCAGGGGGGTACTGAAGCTTTCTTT

J gene: TRBJ1-2
clone size: NA
V gene: TRBV19
D gene: NA
CDR3 protein: CASSPTRGSGYTF
CDR3 DNA: TGTGCCAGTAGTCCGACCCGGGGGAGTGGCTACACCTTC

J gene: TRBJ1-1
clone size: NA
V gene: TRBV11-3
D gene: NA
CDR3 protein: CASSSDGTEAFF
CDR3 DNA: TGTGCCAGCAGCAGCGATGGGACTGAAGCTTTCTTT

J gene: TRBJ1-2
clone size: NA
V gene: TRBV12-3/TRBV12-4
D gene: NA
CDR3 protein: CASGFDMSYGYTF
CDR3 DNA: TGTGCCAGCGGGTTTGACATGAGCTATGGCTACACCTTC

J gene: TRBJ2-7
clone size: NA
V gene: TRBV7-2
D gene: TRBD2
CDR3 protein: CASSSRLAGGLYEQYF
CDR3 DNA: TGTGCCAGCAGCTCACGACTAGCGGGGGGGCTCTACGAGCAGTACTTC

J gene: TRBJ2-5
clone size: NA
V gene: TRBV3-1/TRBV3-2
D gene: NA
CDR3 protein: CASSQEGPQETQYF
CDR3 DNA: TGTGCCAGCAGCCAAGAGGGGCCCCAAGAGACCCAGTACTTC

J gene: TRBJ1-2
clone size: few
V gene: TRBV19
D gene: NA
CDR3 protein: CASSESSGHYGYTF
CDR3 DNA: TGTGCCAGTAGTGAGTCGTCGGGTCACTATGGCTACACCTTC

J gene: TRBJ2-2
clone size: NA
V gene: TRBV25-1
D gene: TRBD2
CDR3 protein: CASSESTIAGGPTGELFF
CDR3 DNA: TGTGCCAGCAGTGAATCAACCATAGCGGGGGGCCCCACCGGGGAGCTGTTTTTT

J gene: TRBJ1-6
clone size: NA
V gene: TRBV7-9
D gene: TRBD1
CDR3 protein: CASSLRTGDNSPLHF
CDR3 DNA: TGTGCCAGCAGCTTACGGACAGGGGACAATTCACCCCTCCACTTT

J gene: TRBJ2-3
clone size: NA
V gene: TRBV14
D gene: NA
CDR3 protein: CASSPGLAHTDTQYF
CDR3 DNA: TGTGCCAGCAGCCCGGGACTGGCCCACACAGATACGCAGTATTTT

J gene: TRBJ2-3
clone size: once
V gene: TRBV4-2
D gene: TRBD2
CDR3 protein: CASSGISTGTSAKDTQYF
CDR3 DNA: TGTGCCAGCAGCGGGATATCTACCGGGACTAGCGCTAAAGATACGCAGTATTTT

J gene: TRBJ2-7
clone size: NA
V gene: TRBV7-2
D gene: TRBD2
CDR3 protein: CASSLAGTSGAYEQYF
CDR3 DNA: TGTGCCAGCAGCTTAGCGGGGACTAGCGGGGCCTACGAGCAGTACTTC

J gene: TRBJ2-5
clone size: NA
V gene: TRBV2
D gene: TRBD1
CDR3 protein: CASKKQGARTEGTQYF
CDR3 DNA: TGTGCCAGCAAGAAACAGGGGGCGAGGACGGAGGGGACCCAGTACTTC

J gene: TRBJ2-5
clone size: NA
V gene: TRBV6-5
D gene: NA
CDR3 protein: CASSYSRGGTQYF
CDR3 DNA: TGTGCCAGCAGTTACTCGCGGGGTGGGACCCAGTACTTC

J gene: TRBJ2-5
clone size: NA
V gene: TRBV4-1
D gene: TRBD2
CDR3 protein: CASSLSPGAGGQETQYF
CDR3 DNA: TGCGCCAGCAGCTTAAGCCCGGGGGCGGGAGGGCAAGAGACCCAGTACTTC

J gene: TRBJ2-5
clone size: NA
V gene: TRBV4-2
D gene: TRBD2
CDR3 protein: CASSQGGTRGETQYF
CDR3 DNA: TGTGCCAGCAGCCAAGGAGGGACTAGGGGGGAGACCCAGTACTTC

J gene: TRBJ1-4
clone size: NA
V gene: TRBV9
D gene: TRBD1
CDR3 protein: CASSAASGQANEKLFF
CDR3 DNA: TGTGCCAGCAGCGCCGCCTCCGGACAGGCCAATGAAAAACTGTTTTTT

J gene: TRBJ2-7
clone size: NA
V gene: TRBV4-2
D gene: TRBD1
CDR3 protein: CASSPERTGDSYEQYF
CDR3 DNA: TGTGCCAGCAGCCCCGAAAGGACAGGGGACTCCTACGAGCAGTACTTC

J gene: TRBJ2-7
clone size: once
V gene: TRBV7-9
D gene: NA
CDR3 protein: CASSLGGGHRYEQYF
CDR3 DNA: TGTGCCAGCAGCTTAGGAGGGGGACACAGATACGAGCAGTACTTC

J gene: TRBJ1-1
clone size: NA
V gene: TRBV29-1
D gene: NA
CDR3 protein: CSVTGTTSGGPEAFF
CDR3 DNA: TGCAGCGTCACCGGGACAACCTCCGGGGGGCCTGAAGCTTTCTTT